The 14 T cell receptor beta chains given below trace back to one sample, sequenced in a study of regulatory T cells in long-lasting Graves disease (dated by TCRdb to the early 2020s). What this sample's time point label stands for: newly diagnosed GD, antithyroid drugs for less than 3 months. For both TCR sequencing and RNA sequencing, RNA was extracted from PBMCs in TRIzol. Library generation was performed with multiplex PCR. Sequencing was performed on an Illumina HiSeq 4000. CDR3 regions were amplified by Arm-PCR with iRepertoire HTBI primers to construct TCR beta libraries. The public reads were quality trimmed at Q25 with fastp and then assembled into clones with MiXCR by TCRdb, keeping productive beta chains. Here each entry gathers all rows of one CDR3 protein and keeps the most common genes and DNA. The sample includes about 450,000 distinct CDR3 sequences, with roughly 15% observed a single time. Jointly, the top ten make up about 10% of the sample.

This sample also belongs to another study, concerning T cells in Graves' hyperthyroidism and ophthalmopathy.

This specimen was peripheral blood mononuclear cells (PBMCs), taken at new diagnosis, from a patient treated with antithyroid drugs. The receptor source for this set is a woman aged 25 to 39 with Graves disease. Donor details come from another sample of the same person, matched by shared clones.

This clonotype has only a few counts. One end of the junction fails to match germline, which may point to a read error. J is TRBJ2-1 and V is TRBV6-5; D is unclear. Germline V CDR1 and CDR2: MNHEY, SVGAGI. This CDR3 contains 11 residues. The CDR3 spells CASSFGPHVDF. The DNA for the CDR3 is TGTGCCAGCAGTTTTGGGCCCCACGTGGACTTC.

The V gene is TRBV6-5, the J gene TRBJ2-1; D call uncertain. The germline CDR1 and CDR2 sequences are MNHEY and SVGAGI. The V gene lost 4 bases and the J gene lost 1 base, with 11 bases spanning the gap. The CDR3 length is 15 residues. The CDR3 loop reads CASSWVLDSYNEQFF. The CDR3, as DNA: TGTGCCAGCAGTTGGGTATTGGATTCCTACAATGAGCAGTTCTTC.

The rearrangement links TRBV7-2 to TRBJ2-7, with TRBD2 matching 10 bases. This CDR3 region has 17 residues. The J segment lost 2 bases and the V segment lost 2 bases, leaving 9 bases of the junction unmatched. Germline V gene lookup returns CDR1 SGHTA and CDR2 FQGNSA. CDR3 protein: CASSLRASGRGTYEQYF. CDR3 sequence (DNA): TGTGCCAGCAGCTTACGGGCTAGCGGGAGAGGGACCTACGAGCAGTACTTC.

The rearrangement links TRBV7-9 to TRBJ1-3; 9 bases fit TRBD1. V dropped 5 bases and J dropped 0; count of bases not matched to a gene: 5. The CDR3 is 16 residues long. The germline V gene has CDR1 SEHNR and CDR2 FQNEAQ (reference sequence). The CDR3 bases are TGTGCCAGCAGCCCAGGACAGGGGCGCTCTGGAAACACCATATATTTT. Translating gives CASSPGQGRSGNTIYF.

The CDR3 sequence is CSARDTNTGELFF. DNA for the CDR3: TGCAGCGCGAGGGACACGAACACCGGGGAGCTGTTTTTT. The chain recombines TRBV29-1 with TRBJ2-2; D may be TRBD1 (6 bases). CDR1 SQVTM and CDR2 ANQGSEA come from the germline V gene. V lost 7 bases and J lost 0, with 9 bases in between. The CDR3 is 13 amino acids.

Ten or more counts support this clonotype. A junction boundary mismatches the germline segment, possibly from a read error. V usage is TRBV5-5 and J usage is TRBJ2-1; D remains unclear. Germline V gene sequence: CDR1 SGHKS, CDR2 YYEKEE (reference sequence). The CDR3 sequence is 14 residues long. CDR3 region: CASSSPYSSNEQFF. CDR3 coding DNA: TGTGCCAGCAGCTCGCCCTATTCCTCCAATGAGCAGTTCTTC.

The chain carries TRBV5-6 and TRBJ2-1, with 13 bases aligning to TRBD2. The CDR3 is 20 residues long. The trim removed 4 bases at V and 4 bases at J, leaving 17 bases unmatched. The germline V gene has CDR1 SGHDT and CDR2 YYEEEE. CDR3 coding DNA: TGTGCCAGCAGCCCGAAACTAGCGGGAGGGTACGCGGGGGGTTACAATGAGCAGTTCTTC. Its protein product is CASSPKLAGGYAGGYNEQFF.

Comments on this clonotype: A much larger clone differs from this one at a single base, so this may be a read error. Since no conserved phenylalanine or tryptophan closes the CDR3, a read error is the likely cause. The chain uses TRBV11-2 and TRBJ2-7; D not certain. Per germline, CDR1 SGHAT and CDR2 FQNNGV. V lost 0 bases and J 3 bases, leaving 6 bases between the germline ends. The CDR3 has 13 residues. The CDR3 region has the DNA TGTGCCAGCAGCTTAGACACCCACTACGAGCAGTACCTC. Translating gives CASSLDTHYEQYL.

This chain uses TRBV7-9 with TRBJ1-2, with 10 bases identical to TRBD1. Germline lookup yields CDR1 SEHNR and CDR2 FQNEAQ (reference sequence). V lost 4 bases, J lost 5 bases, and 7 bases stayed unmatched. The CDR3 runs to 15 residues. DNA for the CDR3: TGTGCCAGCAGCTCGTTGGGACAGGGGATATATGGCTACACCTTC. Translating gives CASSSLGQGIYGYTF.

This clonotype was detected many times. V is TRBV30 and J is TRBJ2-7, with D maybe TRBD2 (5 bases). Trimming pared 4 bases from V and 4 bases from J, leaving 8 bases between. The CDR3 totals 11 residues. Germline lookup yields CDR1 GTSNPN and CDR2 SVGIG (reference sequence). CDR3 region: CAWIRGYEQYF. The CDR3 nucleotides read TGTGCCTGGATTCGAGGGTACGAGCAGTACTTC.

Ten or more counts support this clonotype. The chain has TRBV5-1 and TRBJ2-1, with 9 bases aligning to TRBD2. With V trimmed by 3 bases and J by 7 bases, 8 bases remained unmatched. The CDR3 extends over 15 amino acids. Per germline, CDR1 SGHRS and CDR2 YFSETQ. This chain's CDR3 is CASSSAGGPGNEQFF. The CDR3 DNA reads as TGCGCCAGCAGCTCCGCGGGAGGGCCAGGTAATGAGCAGTTCTTC.

The table lists this clonotype with many counts. The chain links TRBV28 to TRBJ2-7; D might be TRBD2 (6 bases). There are 18 residues in the CDR3. Trimming left V 2 bases short and J 0 bases short, with 20 bases between. The germline CDR1 and CDR2 sequences are MDHEN and SYDVKM. This chain's CDR3 is CASSLGLGGGTSSYEQYF. The CDR3 nucleotides are TGTGCCAGCAGTTTAGGGCTGGGTGGGGGGACCAGCTCCTACGAGCAGTACTTC.

This clonotype came up a few times. The chain joins TRBV19 to TRBJ1-5, with TRBD1 as a possible D gene (5 bases). V was cut by 4 bases and J by 7 bases, with 11 bases left in between. There are 13 residues in the CDR3. Germline V CDR1 and CDR2: LNHDA, SQIVND (reference sequence). The CDR3: CASSTRGRQPQHF. The CDR3 DNA reads as TGTGCCAGTAGTACAAGGGGACGACAGCCCCAGCATTTT.

This clonotype came up many times. This rearrangement joins TRBV2 to TRBJ2-3, with TRBD2 as a possible D gene (5 bases). V shed 10 bases and J shed 0 bases, with 14 bases lying between them. The germline V gene has CDR1 SNHLY and CDR2 FYNNEI. The CDR3 spans 14 residues. This chain's CDR3 is CAIKERESTDTQYF. The CDR3 coding sequence is TGTGCCATCAAGGAGAGGGAAAGCACAGATACGCAGTATTTT.